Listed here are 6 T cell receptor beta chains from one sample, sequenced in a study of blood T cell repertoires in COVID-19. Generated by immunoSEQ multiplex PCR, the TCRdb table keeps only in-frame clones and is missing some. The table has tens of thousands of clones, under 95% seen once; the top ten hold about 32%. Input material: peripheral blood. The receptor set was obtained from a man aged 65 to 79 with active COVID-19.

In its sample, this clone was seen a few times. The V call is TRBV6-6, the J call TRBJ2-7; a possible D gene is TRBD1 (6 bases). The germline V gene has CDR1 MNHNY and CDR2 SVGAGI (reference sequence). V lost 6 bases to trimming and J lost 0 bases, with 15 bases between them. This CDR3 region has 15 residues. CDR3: CASRGSGVFSYEQYF. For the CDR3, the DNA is TGTGCCAGCAGGGGATCAGGGGTTTTCTCCTACGAGCAGTACTTC.

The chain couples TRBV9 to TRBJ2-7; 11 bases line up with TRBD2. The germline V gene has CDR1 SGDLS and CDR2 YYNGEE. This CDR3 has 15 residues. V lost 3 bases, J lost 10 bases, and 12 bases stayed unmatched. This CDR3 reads CASSGGGVAGGLQYF. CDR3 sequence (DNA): TGTGCCAGCAGCGGAGGAGGGGTAGCGGGGGGGCTTCAGTACTTC.

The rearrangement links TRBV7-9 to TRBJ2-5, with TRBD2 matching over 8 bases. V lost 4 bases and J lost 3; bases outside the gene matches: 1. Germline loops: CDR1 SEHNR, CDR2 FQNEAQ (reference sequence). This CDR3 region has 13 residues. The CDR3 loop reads CASSSGGKETQYF. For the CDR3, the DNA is TGTGCCAGCAGCTCGGGGGGGAAAGAGACCCAGTACTTC.

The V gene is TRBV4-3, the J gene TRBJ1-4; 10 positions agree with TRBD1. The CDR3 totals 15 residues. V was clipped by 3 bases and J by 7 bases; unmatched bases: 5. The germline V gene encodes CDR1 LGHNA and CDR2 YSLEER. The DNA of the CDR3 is TGCGCCAGCAGCCACGAGGGACAGGGGAGTGAAAAACTGTTTTTT. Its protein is CASSHEGQGSEKLFF.

CDR3 nucleotide sequence: TGTGCCAGCTCACCGGACAGGGTATCCTACGAGCAGTACTTC. Protein sequence: CASSPDRVSYEQYF. V gene TRBV18 combines with J gene TRBJ2-7; 8 positions match TRBD1. Unmatched junction bases numbered 2, after V lost 3 bases and J lost 1 base. The CDR3 consists of 14 residues. Germline V gives CDR1 KGHSH, CDR2 LQKENI.

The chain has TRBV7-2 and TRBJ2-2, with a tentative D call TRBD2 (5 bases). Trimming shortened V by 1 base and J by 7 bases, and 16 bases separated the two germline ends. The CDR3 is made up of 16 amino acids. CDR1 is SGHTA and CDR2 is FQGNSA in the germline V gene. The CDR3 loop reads CASSLVVVGAGGELFF. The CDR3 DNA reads TGTGCCAGCAGCTTAGTGGTTGTGGGCGCGGGCGGGGAGCTGTTTTTT.